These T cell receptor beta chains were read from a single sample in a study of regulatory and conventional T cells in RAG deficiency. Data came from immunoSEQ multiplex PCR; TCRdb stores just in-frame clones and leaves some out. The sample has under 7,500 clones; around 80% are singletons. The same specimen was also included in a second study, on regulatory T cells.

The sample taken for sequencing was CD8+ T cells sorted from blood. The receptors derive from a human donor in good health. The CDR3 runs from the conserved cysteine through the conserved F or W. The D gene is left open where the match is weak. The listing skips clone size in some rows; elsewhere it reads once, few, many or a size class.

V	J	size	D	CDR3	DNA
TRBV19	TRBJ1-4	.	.	CASSRDVGGYSEKLFF	TGTGCCAGTAGCAGAGACGTGGGGGGCTATAGTGAAAAACTGTTTTTT
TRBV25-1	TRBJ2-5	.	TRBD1	CASSEYLGTAQETQYF	TGTGCCAGCAGTGAATACCTCGGGACAGCCCAAGAGACCCAGTACTTC
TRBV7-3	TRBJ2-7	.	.	CASSLGPRDSYEQYF	TGTGCCAGCAGCTTAGGCCCACGAGACTCCTACGAGCAGTACTTC
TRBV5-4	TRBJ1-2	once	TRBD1	CASSLGQGGNYGYTF	TGTGCCAGCAGCTTGGGACAGGGAGGGAACTATGGCTACACCTTC
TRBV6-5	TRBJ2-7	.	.	CASSYGSRNEQYF	TGTGCCAGCAGTTACGGGAGCCGAAACGAGCAGTACTTC
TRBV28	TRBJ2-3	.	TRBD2	CASSGTERGPSGTQYF	TGTGCCAGCAGTGGGACTGAGCGGGGGCCCAGTGGTACGCAGTATTTT
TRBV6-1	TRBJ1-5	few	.	CASSEGGGGQPQHF	TGTGCCAGCAGTGAGGGGGGGGGTGGACAGCCCCAGCATTTT
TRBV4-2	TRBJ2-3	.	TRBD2	CASSQTSGTSDTQYF	TGTGCCAGCAGCCAGACTAGCGGAACTTCCGATACGCAGTATTTT
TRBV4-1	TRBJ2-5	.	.	CASSQEPGAYQETQYF	TGCGCCAGCAGCCAAGAACCAGGGGCCTACCAAGAGACCCAGTACTTC
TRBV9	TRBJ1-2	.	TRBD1	CASSPSDRAEYGYTF	TGCGCCAGCAGCCCCTCGGACAGGGCAGAGTATGGCTACACCTTC
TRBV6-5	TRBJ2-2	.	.	CASSYSIAGELFF	TGTGCCAGCAGTTACTCGATAGCCGGGGAGCTGTTTTTT
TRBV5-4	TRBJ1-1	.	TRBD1	CASSPGQGMNTEAFF	TGTGCCAGCAGCCCGGGACAGGGGATGAACACTGAAGCTTTCTTT
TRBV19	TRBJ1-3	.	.	CASMMGSSGNTIYF	TGTGCCAGTATGATGGGGAGCTCTGGAAACACCATATATTTT
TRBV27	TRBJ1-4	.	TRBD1	CASSPGQGNEKLFF	TGTGCCAGCAGTCCGGGACAGGGGAATGAAAAACTGTTTTTT
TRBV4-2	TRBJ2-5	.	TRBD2	CASSSAGTTNTQYF	TGTGCCAGCAGCTCCGCCGGGACTACAAACACCCAGTACTTC
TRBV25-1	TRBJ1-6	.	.	CASSEAVGEFFIGSPLHF	TGTGCCAGCAGTGAGGCTGTAGGGGAGTTTTTTATAGGTTCACCCCTCCACTTT
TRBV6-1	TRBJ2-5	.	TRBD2	CASSELAGGQETQYF	TGTGCCAGCAGTGAATTAGCGGGGGGGCAAGAGACCCAGTACTTC
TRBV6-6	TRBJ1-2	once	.	CASLRVRDATYGYTF	TGTGCCAGCCTTCGGGTTCGGGACGCCACCTATGGCTACACCTTC
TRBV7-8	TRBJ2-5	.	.	CASSLIDQETQYF	TGTGCCAGCAGCTTAATAGATCAAGAGACCCAGTACTTC
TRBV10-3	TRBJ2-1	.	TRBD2	CAISETLAAAGEQFF	TGTGCCATCAGTGAGACACTAGCGGCGGCCGGTGAGCAGTTCTTC
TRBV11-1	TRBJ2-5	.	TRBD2	CASSPGGLAGVQETQYF	TGTGCCAGCAGCCCTGGGGGGCTAGCGGGGGTCCAAGAGACCCAGTACTTC
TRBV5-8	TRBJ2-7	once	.	CASSLESQQSEQYF	TGTGCCAGCAGCTTGGAGAGTCAGCAGAGCGAGCAGTACTTC
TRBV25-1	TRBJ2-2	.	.	CASTGGQRTGELFF	TGTGCCAGCACCGGCGGACAGCGAACCGGGGAGCTGTTTTTT
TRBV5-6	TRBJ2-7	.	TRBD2	CASSLAGEGSYEQYF	TGTGCCAGCAGCTTGGCGGGGGAGGGATCCTACGAGCAGTACTTC
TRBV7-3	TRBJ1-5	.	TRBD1	CASSRLQGSNQPQHF	TGTGCCAGCAGCCGTCTACAGGGGTCCAATCAGCCCCAGCATTTT
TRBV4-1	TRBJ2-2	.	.	CASSQDRANTGELFF	TGCGCCAGCAGCCAAGACAGGGCGAACACCGGGGAGCTGTTTTTT
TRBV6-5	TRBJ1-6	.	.	CASSYSSGVHNSPLHF	TGTGCCAGCAGTTACTCTTCAGGTGTCCATAATTCACCCCTCCACTTT
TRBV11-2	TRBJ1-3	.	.	CASSLDTGSSGNTIYF	TGTGCCAGCAGCTTAGATACGGGTAGCTCTGGAAACACCATATATTTT
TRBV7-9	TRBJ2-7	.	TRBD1	CASSPGQGADEQYF	TGTGCCAGCAGCCCCGGACAGGGAGCGGACGAGCAGTACTTC
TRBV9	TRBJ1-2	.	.	CASSVGGEIAYGYTF	TGTGCCAGCAGCGTTGGAGGGGAGATTGCCTATGGCTACACCTTC
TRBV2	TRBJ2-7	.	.	CASSWDDF	TGTGCCAGCAGTTGGGACGACTTC
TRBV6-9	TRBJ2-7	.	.	CASSYSPQGGTYEQYF	TGTGCCAGCAGTTACTCCCCCCAGGGGGGGACCTACGAGCAGTACTTC
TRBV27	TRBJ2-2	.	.	CASSLGGTGELFF	TGTGCCAGCAGTTTAGGGGGGACCGGGGAGCTGTTTTTT
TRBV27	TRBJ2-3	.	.	CASSFPGLTDTQYF	TGTGCCAGCAGTTTCCCGGGGCTCACAGATACGCAGTATTTT
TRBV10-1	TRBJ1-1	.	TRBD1	CASSPGTGGTEAFF	TGCGCCAGCAGCCCCGGGACAGGGGGCACTGAAGCTTTCTTT
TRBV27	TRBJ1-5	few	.	CASNSRYSNQPQHF	TGTGCCAGCAACTCGCGTTATAGCAATCAGCCCCAGCATTTT
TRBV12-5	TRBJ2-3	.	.	CASGWFVGDQTDTQYF	TGTGCTAGTGGTTGGTTTGTGGGGGACCAAACAGATACGCAGTATTTT
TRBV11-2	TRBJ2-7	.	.	CATKTTYEQYF	TGTGCCACTAAGACAACCTACGAGCAGTACTTC
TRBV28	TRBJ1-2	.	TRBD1	CASSGHGTAYGYTF	TGTGCCAGCAGTGGACACGGGACAGCCTATGGCTACACCTTC
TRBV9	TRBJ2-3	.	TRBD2	CASSYGTSGPSTDTQYF	TGTGCCAGCAGCTACGGGACTAGCGGGCCTAGCACAGATACGCAGTATTTT
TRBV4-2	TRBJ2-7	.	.	CASSLAANGVSEQYF	TGTGCCAGCAGCTTGGCCGCTAACGGGGTTAGCGAGCAGTACTTC
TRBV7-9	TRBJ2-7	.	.	CASSGEGEKPSYEQYF	TGTGCCAGCAGCGGAGAGGGGGAAAAACCCTCCTACGAGCAGTACTTC
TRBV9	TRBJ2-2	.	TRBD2	CASSPAPTSGGNTGELFF	TGTGCCAGCAGCCCCGCCCCCACTAGCGGGGGAAACACCGGGGAGCTGTTTTTT
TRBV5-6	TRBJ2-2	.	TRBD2	CASSERTSGGPNGWELFF	TGTGCCAGCAGCGAAAGGACTAGCGGGGGCCCTAATGGGTGGGAGCTGTTTTTT
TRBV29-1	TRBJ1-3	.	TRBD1	CSVEDRGDSGNTIYF	TGCAGCGTTGAAGACAGGGGGGATTCTGGAAACACCATATATTTT
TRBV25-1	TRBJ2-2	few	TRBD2	CASGGLAGFGELFF	TGTGCCAGCGGGGGACTAGCGGGGTTCGGGGAGCTGTTTTTT
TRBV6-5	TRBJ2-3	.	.	CASSYFPLTDTQYF	TGTGCCAGCAGTTACTTTCCGCTCACAGATACGCAGTATTTT
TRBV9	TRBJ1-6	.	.	CASSEGAENSPLHF	TGTGCCAGCAGCGAAGGAGCCGAGAATTCACCCCTCCACTTT
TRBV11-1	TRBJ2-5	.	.	CASSLGTEETQYF	TGTGCCAGCAGCTTAGGGACAGAAGAGACCCAGTACTTC
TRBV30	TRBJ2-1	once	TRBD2	CAWSSGLAGNDEQFF	TGTGCCTGGAGTTCGGGACTAGCGGGGAACGATGAGCAGTTCTTC
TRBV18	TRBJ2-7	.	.	CASSPRDGPSYEQYF	TGTGCCAGCTCACCTCGGGACGGCCCCTCCTACGAGCAGTACTTC
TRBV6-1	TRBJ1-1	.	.	CASSSHRLEAFF	TGTGCCAGCAGCTCACACAGGTTAGAAGCTTTCTTT
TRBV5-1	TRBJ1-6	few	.	CASSLIGNSPLHF	TGCGCCAGCAGCTTGATCGGTAATTCACCCCTCCACTTT
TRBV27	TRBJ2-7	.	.	CASSSGNYEQYF	TGTGCCAGCAGTTCAGGGAACTACGAGCAGTACTTC
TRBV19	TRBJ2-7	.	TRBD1	CASSQGQGAYYEQYF	TGTGCCAGTAGTCAGGGACAGGGGGCATATTACGAGCAGTACTTC
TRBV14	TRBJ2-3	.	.	CASSQGPPGTDTQYF	TGTGCCAGCAGCCAAGGACCCCCTGGCACAGATACGCAGTATTTT
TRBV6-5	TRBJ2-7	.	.	CASSYGGSYEQYF	TGTGCCAGCAGTTATGGGGGTTCCTACGAGCAGTACTTC
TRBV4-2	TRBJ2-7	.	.	CASSLVVRRTYEQYF	TGTGCCAGCAGCTTAGTCGTCAGGAGAACCTACGAGCAGTACTTC
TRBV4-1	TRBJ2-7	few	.	CASSQGGPSSYEQYF	TGCGCCAGCAGCCAAGGGGGACCGAGCTCCTACGAGCAGTACTTC
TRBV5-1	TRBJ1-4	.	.	CASSLHPGDEKLFF	TGCGCCAGCAGCTTGCACCCGGGGGATGAAAAACTGTTTTTT